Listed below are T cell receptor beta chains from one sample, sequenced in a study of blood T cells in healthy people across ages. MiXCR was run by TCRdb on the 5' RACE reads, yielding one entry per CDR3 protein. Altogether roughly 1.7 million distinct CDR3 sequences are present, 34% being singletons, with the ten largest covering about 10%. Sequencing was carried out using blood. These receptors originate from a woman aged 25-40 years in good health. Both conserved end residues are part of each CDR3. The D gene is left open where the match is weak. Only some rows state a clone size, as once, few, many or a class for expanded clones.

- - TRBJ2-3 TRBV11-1 TGTGCCACCAGCCAAGGGGGTTTCACAGATACGCAGTATTTT CATSQGGFTDTQYF
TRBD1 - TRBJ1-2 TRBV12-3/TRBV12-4 TGTGCCAGCAGCAAGCTAGGGGACAGGGGTGCCCTCTATGGCTACACCTTC CASSKLGDRGALYGYTF
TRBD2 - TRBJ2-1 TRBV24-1 TGTGCCACCAGTGACCCGGGACTAGCGGGAGCCGGTTCCTACAATGAGCAGTTCTTC CATSDPGLAGAGSYNEQFF
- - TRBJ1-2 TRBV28 TGTGCCAGCAGTTTAGCCTTCTATGGCTACACCTTC CASSLAFYGYTF
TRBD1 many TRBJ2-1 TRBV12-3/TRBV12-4 TGTGCCAGCAGCCAGGACAGGGTCCAGTTCTTC CASSQDRVQFF
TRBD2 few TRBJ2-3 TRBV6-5 TGTGCCAGCAGTTCCCAGACTAGCCCGGGTACGCAGTATTTT CASSSQTSPGTQYF
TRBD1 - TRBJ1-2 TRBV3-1 TGTGTCAGCAAAACCGGGACAGGGGAATATGGCTACACCTTC CVSKTGTGEYGYTF
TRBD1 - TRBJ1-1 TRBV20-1 TGCAGTGCACCCGAGACAGGGAGGGCTGAAGTTTTCTTT CSAPETGRAEVFF
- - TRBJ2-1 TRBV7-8 TGTGCCAGCAACGGAGGGACGGCTCACAATGAGCAGTTCTTC CASNGGTAHNEQFF
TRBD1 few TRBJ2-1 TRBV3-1 TGTGCCAGCAGCGCGGGACAGGGGATATGGAATGAGCAGTTCTTC CASSAGQGIWNEQFF
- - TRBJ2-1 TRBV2 TGTGCCAGCAGTACTTATCCGGGGAATGAGCAGTTCTTC CASSTYPGNEQFF
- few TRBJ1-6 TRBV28 TGTGCCAGCAGGAGAGAGTATTCACCCCTCCACTTT CASRREYSPLHF
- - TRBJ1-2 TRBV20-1 TGCAGTGTTGGGGGGGGGCGTGGCTACACCTTC CSVGGGRGYTF
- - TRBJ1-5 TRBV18 TGTGCCAGCTCACCGGCCCTAAATCAGCCCCAGCATTTT CASSPALNQPQHF
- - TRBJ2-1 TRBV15 TGTGCCACCAGCAGAGGGGACGGAGAGTCCTACAATGAGCAGTTCTTC CATSRGDGESYNEQFF
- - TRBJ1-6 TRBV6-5 TGTGCCAGCAGCCGAGCACAGAGCTCCTATAATTCACCCCTCCACTTT CASSRAQSSYNSPLHF
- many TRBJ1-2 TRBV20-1 TGCAGTGCTGGCAACAGGGTTCACTACTTTGGCTACACCTTC CSAGNRVHYFGYTF
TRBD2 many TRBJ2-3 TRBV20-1 TGCAGTGCCCCCCCCCCACCGGGACTAGCGGGGGGGCGCGATACGCAGTATTTT CSAPPPPGLAGGRDTQYF
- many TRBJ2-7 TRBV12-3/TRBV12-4 TGTGCCAGCAGTTTAGCCCAGGGGAACGAGCAGTACTTC CASSLAQGNEQYF